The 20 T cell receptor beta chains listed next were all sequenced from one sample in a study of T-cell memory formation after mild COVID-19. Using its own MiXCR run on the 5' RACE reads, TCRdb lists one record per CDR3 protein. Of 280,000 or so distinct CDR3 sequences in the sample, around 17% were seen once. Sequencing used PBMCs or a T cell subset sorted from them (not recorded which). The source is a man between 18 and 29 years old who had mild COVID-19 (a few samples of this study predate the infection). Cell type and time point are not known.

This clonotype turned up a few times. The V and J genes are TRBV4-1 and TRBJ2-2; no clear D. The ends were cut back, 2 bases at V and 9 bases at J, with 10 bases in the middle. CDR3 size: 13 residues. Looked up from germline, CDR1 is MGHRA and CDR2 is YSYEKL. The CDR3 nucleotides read TGCGCCAGCAGCCAACCAGGAAGCCGGGAGCTGTTTTTT. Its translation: CASSQPGSRELFF.

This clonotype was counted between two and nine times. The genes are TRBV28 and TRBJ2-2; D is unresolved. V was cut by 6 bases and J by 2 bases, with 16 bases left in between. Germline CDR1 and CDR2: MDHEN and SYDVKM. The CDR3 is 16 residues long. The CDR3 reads CASSPRNWRNTGELFF. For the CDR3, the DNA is TGTGCCAGCAGCCCAAGAAATTGGAGAAACACCGGGGAGCTGTTTTTT.

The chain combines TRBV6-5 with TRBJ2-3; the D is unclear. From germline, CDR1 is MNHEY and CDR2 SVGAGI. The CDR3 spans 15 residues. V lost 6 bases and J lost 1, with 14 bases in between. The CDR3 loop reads CASRPSLAGTDTQYF. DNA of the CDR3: TGTGCCAGCAGACCAAGCCTCGCGGGCACAGATACGCAGTATTTT.

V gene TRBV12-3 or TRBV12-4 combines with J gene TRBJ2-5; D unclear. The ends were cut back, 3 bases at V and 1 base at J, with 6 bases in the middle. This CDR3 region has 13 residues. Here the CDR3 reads CASSFRFQETQYF. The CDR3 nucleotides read TGTGCCAGCAGTTTTCGCTTCCAAGAGACCCAGTACTTC.

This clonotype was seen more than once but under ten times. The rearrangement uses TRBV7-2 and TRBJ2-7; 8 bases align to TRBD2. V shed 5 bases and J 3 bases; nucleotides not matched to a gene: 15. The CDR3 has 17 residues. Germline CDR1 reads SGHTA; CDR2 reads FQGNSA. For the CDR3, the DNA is TGTGCCAGCAGCCCTGGTTCTGGTCGGGGGGGATTCTACGAGCAGTACGTC. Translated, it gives CASSPGSGRGGFYEQYV.

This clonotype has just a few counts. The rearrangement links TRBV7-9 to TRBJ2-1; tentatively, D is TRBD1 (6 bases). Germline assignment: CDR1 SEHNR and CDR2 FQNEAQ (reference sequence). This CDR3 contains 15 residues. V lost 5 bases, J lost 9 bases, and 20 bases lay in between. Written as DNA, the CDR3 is TGTGCCAGCAGCCGCGTCTTTCCAGGGGTCCGTGAGCAGTTCTTC. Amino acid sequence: CASSRVFPGVREQFF.

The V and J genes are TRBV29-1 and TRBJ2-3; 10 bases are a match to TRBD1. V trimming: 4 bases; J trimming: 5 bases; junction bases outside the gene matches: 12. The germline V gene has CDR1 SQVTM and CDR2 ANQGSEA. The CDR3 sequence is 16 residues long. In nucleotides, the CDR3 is TGCAGCGTTGGGGCCGGGACAGGGGAGCCGGGAGATACGCAGTATTTT. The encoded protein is CSVGAGTGEPGDTQYF.

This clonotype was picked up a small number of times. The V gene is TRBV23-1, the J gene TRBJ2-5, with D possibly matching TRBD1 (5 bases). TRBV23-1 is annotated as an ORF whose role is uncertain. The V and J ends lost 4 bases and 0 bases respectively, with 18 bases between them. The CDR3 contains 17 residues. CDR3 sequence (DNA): TGCGCCAGCAGTCGAGATTCTGACAGATCGTACCAAGAGACCCAGTACTTC. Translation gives CASSRDSDRSYQETQYF.

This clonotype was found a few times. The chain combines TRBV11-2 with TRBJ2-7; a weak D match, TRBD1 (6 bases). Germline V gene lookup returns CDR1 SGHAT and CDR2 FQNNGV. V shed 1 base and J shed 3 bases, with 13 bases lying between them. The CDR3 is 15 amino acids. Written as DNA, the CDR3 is TGTGCCAGCAGCTTAGGGGCAGGGGAGTACTACGAGCAGTACTTC. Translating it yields CASSLGAGEYYEQYF.

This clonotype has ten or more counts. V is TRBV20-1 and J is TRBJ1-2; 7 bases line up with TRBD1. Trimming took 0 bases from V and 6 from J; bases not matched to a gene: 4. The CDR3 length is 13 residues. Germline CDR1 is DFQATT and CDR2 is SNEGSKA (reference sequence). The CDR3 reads CSARDYRGHGYTF. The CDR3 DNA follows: TGCAGTGCTAGAGACTACAGGGGACATGGCTACACCTTC.

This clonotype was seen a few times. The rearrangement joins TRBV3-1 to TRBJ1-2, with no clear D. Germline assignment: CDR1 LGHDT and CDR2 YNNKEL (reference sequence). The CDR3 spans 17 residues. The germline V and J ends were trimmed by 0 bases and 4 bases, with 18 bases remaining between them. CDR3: CASSQELRLRVPYGYTF. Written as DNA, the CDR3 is TGTGCCAGCAGCCAAGAACTCCGACTCCGGGTCCCCTATGGCTACACCTTC.

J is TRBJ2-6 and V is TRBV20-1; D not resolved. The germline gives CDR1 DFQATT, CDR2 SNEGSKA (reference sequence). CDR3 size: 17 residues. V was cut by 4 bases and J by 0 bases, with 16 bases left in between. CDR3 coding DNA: TGCAGTGCTACCCGCGGCAACACCGCCTCTGGGGCCAACGTCCTGACTTTC. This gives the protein CSATRGNTASGANVLTF.

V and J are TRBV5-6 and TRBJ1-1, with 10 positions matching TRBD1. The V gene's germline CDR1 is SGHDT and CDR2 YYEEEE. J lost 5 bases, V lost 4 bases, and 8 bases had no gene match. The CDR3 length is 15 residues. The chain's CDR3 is CASSPLTGGRTEAFF. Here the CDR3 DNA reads TGTGCCAGCAGCCCACTGACAGGGGGCAGGACTGAAGCTTTCTTT.

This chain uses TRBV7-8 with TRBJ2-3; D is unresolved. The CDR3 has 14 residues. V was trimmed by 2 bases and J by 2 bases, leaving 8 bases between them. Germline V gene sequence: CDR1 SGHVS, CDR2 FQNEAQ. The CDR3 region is CASSLSPNTDTQYF. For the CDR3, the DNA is TGTGCCAGCAGCTTAAGCCCAAACACAGATACGCAGTATTTT.

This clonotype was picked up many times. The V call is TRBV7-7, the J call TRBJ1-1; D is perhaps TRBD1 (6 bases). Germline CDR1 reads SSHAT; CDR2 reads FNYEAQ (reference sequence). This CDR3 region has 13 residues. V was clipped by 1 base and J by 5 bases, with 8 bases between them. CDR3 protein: CASSLDRETEAFF. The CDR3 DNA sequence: TGTGCCAGCAGCTTAGACAGGGAAACTGAAGCTTTCTTT.

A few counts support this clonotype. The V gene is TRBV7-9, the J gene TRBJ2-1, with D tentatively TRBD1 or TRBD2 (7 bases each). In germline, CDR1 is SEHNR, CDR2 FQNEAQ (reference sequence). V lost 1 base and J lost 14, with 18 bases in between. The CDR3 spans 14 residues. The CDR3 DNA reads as TGTGCCAGCAGCTTAGAGGGTGTGGCAGGGGGGGAGTTCTTC. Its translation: CASSLEGVAGGEFF.

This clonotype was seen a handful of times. CDR3 DNA: TGCGCCAGCAGCCGGAACAGGGGGGCAGAAGAGACCCAGTACTTC. This sequence encodes CASSRNRGAEETQYF. The gene calls are TRBV4-1 and TRBJ2-5; 8 nucleotides align to TRBD1. The germline V gene encodes CDR1 MGHRA and CDR2 YSYEKL. After removal of 4 bases from V and 3 bases from J, the junction contained 7 bases not matched to a gene. The length of the CDR3 is 15 residues.

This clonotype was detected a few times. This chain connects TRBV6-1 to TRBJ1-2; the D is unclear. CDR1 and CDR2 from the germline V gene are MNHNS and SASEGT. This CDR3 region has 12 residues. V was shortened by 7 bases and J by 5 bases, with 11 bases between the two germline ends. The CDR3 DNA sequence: TGTGCCAGCATCCGGGGAGGGTATGGCTACACCTTC. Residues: CASIRGGYGYTF.

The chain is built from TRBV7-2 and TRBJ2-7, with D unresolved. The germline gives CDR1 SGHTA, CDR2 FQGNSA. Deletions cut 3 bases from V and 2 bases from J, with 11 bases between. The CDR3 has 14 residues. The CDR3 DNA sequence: TGTGCCAGCAGCTTTCGGCAGTCTACCTACGAGCAGTACTTC. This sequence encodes CASSFRQSTYEQYF.

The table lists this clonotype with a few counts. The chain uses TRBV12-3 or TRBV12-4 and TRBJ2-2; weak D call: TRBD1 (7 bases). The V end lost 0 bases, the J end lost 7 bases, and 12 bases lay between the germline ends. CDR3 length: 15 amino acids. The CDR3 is CASSLADREDGELFF. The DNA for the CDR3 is TGTGCCAGCAGTTTAGCCGACAGGGAGGACGGGGAGCTGTTTTTT.